Listed here are 13 T cell receptor beta chains from one sample, sequenced in a study of T cell responses to AZD1222 COVID-19 vaccine. Assay: immunoSEQ multiplex PCR; the TCRdb copy retains only in-frame clones and omits some. The table lists 90,000 to 130,000 clones, about 94% of them singletons. Specimen: peripheral blood, collected 28 days after the second AZD1222 dose. All receptors derive from an adult who received the AZD1222 COVID-19 vaccine.

The J gene is TRBJ2-5, the V gene TRBV10-2; unclear D gene. The V gene's germline CDR1 is WSHSY and CDR2 SAAADI. CDR3 length: 15 amino acids. Trimming took off 6 bases at V and 4 bases at J, with 18 bases between the two ends. The chain's CDR3 is CASSSHTSTGETQYF. For the CDR3, the DNA is TGCGCCAGCAGCTCCCACACTTCCACCGGAGAGACCCAGTACTTC.

This rearrangement joins TRBV19 to TRBJ1-3, with D maybe TRBD1 (5 bases). The germline CDR1 and CDR2 sequences are LNHDA and SQIVND (reference sequence). CDR3 length: 15 residues. Trimming pared 3 bases from V and 0 bases from J, leaving 9 bases between. The CDR3 spells CASSIGHVSGNTIYF. The CDR3 coding sequence is TGTGCCAGTAGTATTGGACACGTCTCTGGAAACACCATATATTTT.

J is TRBJ2-7 and V is TRBV18; possible D gene TRBD1, 5 bases. Germline-derived CDR1 and CDR2 are KGHSH and LQKENI. This CDR3 is 15 amino acids long. The V end lost 3 bases, the J end lost 0 bases, and 12 bases lay between the germline ends. The CDR3 loop is CASSPINRLSYEQYF. CDR3 DNA: TGTGCCAGCTCACCGATTAACAGGCTCTCCTACGAGCAGTACTTC.

The chain has TRBV28 and TRBJ1-3; D possibly corresponds to TRBD1 (6 bases). V gave up 6 bases and J gave up 3 bases, with 9 bases separating them. Germline loops: CDR1 MDHEN, CDR2 SYDVKM. The CDR3 loop spans 13 amino acids. The chain's CDR3 is CASRTDSGNTIYF. The CDR3 nucleotides are TGTGCCAGCAGGACGGACAGTGGAAACACCATATATTTT.

The rearrangement joins TRBV7-9 to TRBJ1-2, with 9 nucleotides matching TRBD1. The junction had 2 bases not matched to a gene; V was cut back by 5 bases and J by 4 bases. Germline V gene lookup returns CDR1 SEHNR and CDR2 FQNEAQ (reference sequence). The CDR3 length is 13 residues. In nucleotides, the CDR3 is TGTGCCAGCAGCGGGACAGGGCTCTATGGCTACACCTTC. Protein product: CASSGTGLYGYTF.

This sequence joins TRBV11-3 and TRBJ2-2; 9 bases are shared with TRBD1. V trimming: 4 bases; J trimming: 6 bases; junction bases outside the gene matches: 12. Germline CDR1 reads SGHNT; CDR2 reads YENEEA. The CDR3 totals 17 residues. DNA of the CDR3: TGTGCCAGCAGCTCCCACCCGGGACAGGGTTTCTCCGGGGAGCTGTTTTTT. This sequence encodes CASSSHPGQGFSGELFF.

The chain couples TRBV2 to TRBJ1-2; D is unclear. The CDR3 covers 13 residues. In germline, CDR1 is SNHLY, CDR2 FYNNEI. Trimming cost V 3 bases and J 4 bases, with 9 bases left between them. The CDR3 sequence: CASSDPARYGYTF. The CDR3 DNA sequence: TGTGCCAGCAGTGACCCAGCCCGCTATGGCTACACCTTC. Filled out from reference TRBV2 and TRBJ1-2, the complete variable domain reads EPEVTQTPSHQVTQMGQEVILRCVPISNHLYFYWYRQILGQKVEFLVSFYNNEISEKSEIFDDQFSVERPDGSNFTLKIRSTKLEDSAMYFCASSDPARYGYTFGSGTRLTVV.

The chain has TRBV30 and TRBJ1-4; TRBD1 might be the D (6 bases). The CDR3 loop spans 14 amino acids. Trimming cost V 4 bases and J 3 bases, with 12 bases left between them. Germline V lookup: CDR1 GTSNPN, CDR2 SVGIG (reference sequence). The CDR3 is CAWIIPGANEKLFF. The CDR3 DNA is TGTGCCTGGATAATCCCAGGGGCTAATGAAAAACTGTTTTTT.

The gene calls are TRBV19 and TRBJ1-1; unclear D gene. The germline V and J ends were trimmed by 4 bases and 0 bases, with 12 bases remaining between them. This CDR3 has 15 residues. CDR1 and CDR2 from the germline V gene are LNHDA and SQIVND (reference sequence). The CDR3 protein is CASSTPTTMNTEAFF. Written as DNA, the CDR3 is TGTGCCAGTAGTACTCCTACCACAATGAACACTGAAGCTTTCTTT.

The chain uses TRBV5-1 and TRBJ1-1, with D perhaps matching TRBD1 (5 bases). CDR3 size: 14 residues. With 0 bases removed from V and 4 bases from J, the gap between germline ends came to 10 bases. CDR1 SGHRS and CDR2 YFSETQ come from the germline V gene. The CDR3 DNA is TGCGCCAGCAGCTTGGAAAGGGGAGGCACTGAAGCTTTCTTT. It specifies CASSLERGGTEAFF.

The chain couples TRBV4-1 to TRBJ2-7; 9 nucleotides agree with TRBD2. The CDR3 runs 18 residues. Germline assignment: CDR1 MGHRA and CDR2 YSYEKL. The junction had 15 bases not matched to a gene; V was cut back by 0 bases and J by 6 bases. The CDR3 region has the DNA TGCGCCAGCAGCCAAGAATCGGGTGTGGTAGCGGGAGATTCCGAGCAGTACTTC. It codes for CASSQESGVVAGDSEQYF.

This clone has a single count. The chain uses TRBV15 and TRBJ1-5; D ambiguous. Trimming removed 0 bases at V and 6 bases at J, with 12 bases between. The germline V gene has CDR1 LNHNV and CDR2 YYDKDF (reference sequence). The CDR3 is 15 residues long. Here the CDR3 reads CATSRDREASQPQHF. CDR3 in DNA: TGTGCCACCAGCAGAGATCGTGAGGCTTCTCAGCCCCAGCATTTT.

The rearrangement uses TRBV18 and TRBJ1-2; 7 positions match TRBD1. This CDR3 has 16 amino acids. CDR1 and CDR2 from the germline V gene are KGHSH and LQKENI. V shed 3 bases and J 7 bases; nucleotides not matched to a gene: 14. The CDR3 is CASSPTVQGTDSGYTF. The CDR3 DNA is TGTGCCAGCTCACCGACCGTACAGGGGACGGATAGTGGCTACACCTTC.